What follows are 5 T cell receptor beta chains derived from one specimen sequenced in a study of shared clonotypes between healthy human individuals. Profiled with immunoSEQ multiplex PCR; TCRdb holds only in-frame clones, not every one. The profile shows just over 2,000,000 clones, just under 95% of them singletons. Naive CD8 cells, CD45RO-negative and positively selected for CCR7, excluded terminally differentiated effector memory CD45RA+ cells. Sequencing was done on a sample of naive CD8+ T cells sorted from blood. The receptors here all came from a man younger than 35 in good health.

Concerning this clone: Other nucleotide sequences in the sample specify the same CDR3. The chain links TRBV7-9 to TRBJ1-1, with D tentatively TRBD1 (6 bases). Trimming took off 6 bases at V and 4 bases at J, with 9 bases between the two ends. This CDR3 spans 12 amino acids. The V gene's germline CDR1 is SEHNR and CDR2 FQNEAQ (reference sequence). CDR3 loop: CASRRGGTEAFF. The CDR3 bases are TGTGCCAGCAGAAGGGGGGGCACTGAAGCTTTCTTT.

The CDR3 DNA reads TGTGCCAGCAGTTTGGTAGCGGGGGGTTGGGAGACCCAGTACTTC. Translation gives CASSLVAGGWETQYF. This rearrangement joins TRBV27 to TRBJ2-5; 10 bases line up with TRBD2. This CDR3 region has 15 residues. CDR1 is MNHEY and CDR2 is SMNVEV in the germline V gene (reference sequence). The V and J ends lost 3 bases and 5 bases, in that order; junction bases with no gene match: 6.

Points on this clone: This CDR3 is also generated by other DNA sequences in the sample. V and J are TRBV9 and TRBJ2-3; D possibly corresponds to TRBD2 (5 bases). Germline CDR1 SGDLS, CDR2 YYNGEE. V dropped 2 bases and J dropped 0 bases, with 7 bases sitting between them. The CDR3 totals 14 residues. The CDR3, as DNA: TGTGCCAGCAGCGTTGCGGGCAGCACAGATACGCAGTATTTT. This translates into CASSVAGSTDTQYF.

V is TRBV29-1 and J is TRBJ2-2; unclear D gene. This CDR3 spans 13 amino acids. V was shortened by 4 bases and J by 2 bases, with 8 bases between the two germline ends. The germline V gene has CDR1 SQVTM and CDR2 ANQGSEA. CDR3 loop: CSVVVINTGELFF. In DNA form, the CDR3 reads TGCAGCGTTGTTGTTATTAACACCGGGGAGCTGTTTTTT.

This rearrangement joins TRBV6-6 to TRBJ1-1; D ambiguous. The germline CDR1 and CDR2 sequences are MNHNY and SVGAGI (reference sequence). There are 14 residues in the CDR3. V lost 2 bases to trimming and J lost 1 base, with 8 bases between them. CDR3 bases: TGTGCCAGCAGTTACAGGCAGCGGAACACTGAAGCTTTCTTT. Amino acid sequence: CASSYRQRNTEAFF.